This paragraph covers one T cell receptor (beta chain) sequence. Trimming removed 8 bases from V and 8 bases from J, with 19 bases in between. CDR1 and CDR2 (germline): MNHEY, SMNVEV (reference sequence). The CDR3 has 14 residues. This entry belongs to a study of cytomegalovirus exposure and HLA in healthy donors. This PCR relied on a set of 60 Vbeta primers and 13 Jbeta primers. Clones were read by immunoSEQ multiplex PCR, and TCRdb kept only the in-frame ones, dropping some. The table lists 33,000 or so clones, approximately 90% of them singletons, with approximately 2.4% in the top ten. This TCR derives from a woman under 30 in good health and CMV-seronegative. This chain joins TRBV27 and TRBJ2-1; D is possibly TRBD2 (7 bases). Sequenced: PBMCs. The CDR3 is CASYRLGGGDEQFF. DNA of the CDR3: TGTGCCAGCTATCGTCTGGGAGGGGGGGATGAGCAGTTCTTC.